Detailed here is one TCR beta chain. Its matching antigen is unknown. Assay used: immunoSEQ multiplex PCR; TCRdb lists only in-frame clones, some missing. The sample records over 45,000 clones, 91% being singletons. Sample time point: baseline, week 1 (first vaccination visit). Treatment defined: pre-vaccination baseline after standard-of-care therapy. New WHO grade 3 or 4 IDH1-mutant, ATRX-lost astrocytomas were present in all donors. The entry originates in a study of a mutant IDH1 vaccine in newly diagnosed glioma. Trimming left V 3 bases short and J 3 bases short, with 9 bases between. Germline assignment: CDR1 SQVTM and CDR2 ANQGSEA. The CDR3 spans 12 residues. Broader study findings: The vaccine induced immune responses, and these occurred in about 95% of patients. Pseudoprogression appeared independent of alterations in top peripheral clonotypes.

The V and J genes are TRBV29-1 and TRBJ2-7, with D uncertain. This material consisted of PBMCs, taken from a glioma patient treated with radiotherapy, temozolomide or both. The sequence came from a man aged 50-59 years with glioma. CDR3 loop: CSVEEFGYEQYF. DNA of the CDR3: TGCAGCGTTGAGGAGTTTGGCTACGAGCAGTACTTC.